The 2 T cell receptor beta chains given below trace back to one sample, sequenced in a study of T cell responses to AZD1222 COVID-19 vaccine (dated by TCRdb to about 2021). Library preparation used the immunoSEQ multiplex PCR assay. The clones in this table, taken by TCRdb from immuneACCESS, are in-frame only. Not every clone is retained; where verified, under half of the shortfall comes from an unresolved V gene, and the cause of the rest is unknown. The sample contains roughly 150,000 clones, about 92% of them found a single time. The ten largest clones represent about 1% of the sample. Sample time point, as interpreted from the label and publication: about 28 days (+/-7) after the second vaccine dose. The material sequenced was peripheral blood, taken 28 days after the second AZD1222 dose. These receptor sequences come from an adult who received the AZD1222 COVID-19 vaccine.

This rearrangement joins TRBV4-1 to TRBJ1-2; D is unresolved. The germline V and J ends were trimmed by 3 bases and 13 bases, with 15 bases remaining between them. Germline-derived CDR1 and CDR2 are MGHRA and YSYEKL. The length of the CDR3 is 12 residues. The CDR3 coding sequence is TGCGCCAGCAGCCATATTAGGGCGGTTCGCACCTTC. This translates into CASSHIRAVRTF.

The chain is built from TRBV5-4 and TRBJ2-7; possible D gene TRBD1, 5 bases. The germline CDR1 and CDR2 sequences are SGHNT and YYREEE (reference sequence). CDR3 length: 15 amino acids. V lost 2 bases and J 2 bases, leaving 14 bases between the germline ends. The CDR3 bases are TGTGCCAGCAGCTTCTTAGGGGTCATACCCTACGAGCAGTACTTC. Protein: CASSFLGVIPYEQYF.